These 18 T cell receptor beta chains were all obtained from the same sample, sequenced in a study of blood T cells in healthy people across ages. Using a J-beta primer mix together with a sample-barcoded 5' primer, a second PCR was run for roughly 6 to 12 cycles. TCRdb called the 5' RACE reads again in MiXCR, with one record for every CDR3 protein. The sample includes around 900,000 distinct CDR3 sequences, 45% to 60% of them seen just once. Sequenced input: blood. All receptors derive from a woman aged 55-70 years in good health.

This clonotype has just a few counts. The J gene is TRBJ2-5, the V gene TRBV20-1; D ambiguous. CDR3 length: 10 residues. Trimming took off 6 bases at V and 7 bases at J, with 9 bases between the two ends. The germline V gene has CDR1 DFQATT and CDR2 SNEGSKA (reference sequence). The CDR3 DNA follows: TGCAGTGCAGATTGGGGGACCCAGTACTTC. The encoded protein is CSADWGTQYF.

This clonotype was detected once. This chain connects TRBV6-1 to TRBJ2-6; 8 bases are shared with TRBD1. Germline CDR1 is MNHNS and CDR2 is SASEGT. This CDR3 is built from 17 residues. V lost 5 bases and J lost 0; bases outside the gene matches: 6. CDR3 sequence reads: CASSPSGGGSGANVLTF. In DNA, the CDR3 is TGTGCCAGCAGTCCGTCAGGGGGCGGCTCTGGGGCCAACGTCCTGACTTTC.

This clonotype was counted only a few times. J is TRBJ2-5 and V is TRBV6-2 or TRBV6-3; D gene uncertain. V was cut by 0 bases and J by 5 bases, with 13 bases left in between. CDR1 is MNHEY and CDR2 is SVGEGT in the germline V gene. The CDR3 is 15 amino acids. CDR3 coding DNA: TGTGCCAGCAGTTACTCTAGCCACCCCGTGGAGACCCAGTACTTC. Its protein is CASSYSSHPVETQYF.

The chain uses TRBV20-1 and TRBJ1-2; D is possibly TRBD1 (6 bases). The germline V gene encodes CDR1 DFQATT and CDR2 SNEGSKA (reference sequence). Trimming shortened V by 3 bases and J by 8 bases, and 16 bases separated the two germline ends. CDR3 length: 13 amino acids. The DNA for the CDR3 is TGCAGTGCTAGTACCAACCTACAGGGAGGCTACACCTTC. It translates to CSASTNLQGGYTF.

This clonotype was found a few times. The V call is TRBV7-6, the J call TRBJ2-7; D is possibly TRBD1 or TRBD2 (5 bases each). Trimming removed 5 bases at V and 2 bases at J, with 13 bases between. Looked up from germline, CDR1 is SGHVS and CDR2 is FNYEAQ. This CDR3 has 14 residues. The CDR3 nucleotides read TGTGCCAGCAGCCCCCGACGAGGGGCCTACGAGCAGTACTTC. Protein: CASSPRRGAYEQYF.

The V and J genes are TRBV27 and TRBJ1-5, with a tentative D call TRBD1 (6 bases). Trimming took 5 bases from V and 6 from J, leaving 8 bases between them. CDR1 and CDR2 from the germline V gene are MNHEY and SMNVEV (reference sequence). This CDR3 comprises 12 residues. Here the CDR3 reads CASSTGFQPQHF. CDR3 in DNA: TGTGCCAGCAGTACAGGGTTTCAGCCCCAGCATTTT.

The CDR3 DNA sequence: TGTGCCAGCAGCTTAGAACGGGGAACCGACGAGCAGTACTTC. It codes for CASSLERGTDEQYF. This rearrangement joins TRBV7-2 to TRBJ2-7, with a weak D call TRBD2 (5 bases). V lost 1 base, J lost 5 bases, and 12 bases lay in between. The CDR3 totals 14 residues. Germline CDR1 SGHTA, CDR2 FQGNSA.

This clonotype was found a few times. This chain joins TRBV7-9 and TRBJ2-7; a possible D gene is TRBD1 (6 bases). This CDR3 is 15 amino acids long. Trimming removed 1 base from V and 5 bases from J, with 15 bases in between. Germline values: CDR1 SEHNR, CDR2 FQNEAQ (reference sequence). Written as DNA, the CDR3 is TGTGCCAGCAGCTTAGGGACAGTGGTCGGCAACGAGCAGTACTTC. Amino acid sequence: CASSLGTVVGNEQYF.

This clonotype was counted between two and nine times. The chain joins TRBV7-2 to TRBJ1-2; D unresolved. Deletions cut 0 bases from V and 1 base from J, with 6 bases between. Germline assignment: CDR1 SGHTA and CDR2 FQGNSA. The CDR3 is 14 amino acids. The CDR3 protein is CASSLALRNYGYTF. Here the CDR3 DNA reads TGTGCCAGCAGCTTAGCGCTCCGTAACTATGGCTACACCTTC. Complete variable domain (other parts from reference TRBV7-2 and TRBJ1-2): GAGVSQSPSNKVTEKGKDVELRCDPISGHTALYWYRQSLGQGLEFLIYFQGNSAPDKSGLPSDRFSAERTGGSVSTLTIQRTQQEDSAVYLCASSLALRNYGYTFGSGTRLTVV.

The chain uses TRBV7-3 and TRBJ1-6; D remains unclear. CDR1 is SGHTA and CDR2 is FQGTGA in the germline V gene. This CDR3 comprises 13 residues. The V gene lost 3 bases and the J gene lost 7 bases, with 7 bases spanning the gap. The CDR3 region has the DNA TGTGCCAGCAGCTTGCCGGGAAATTCACCCCTCCACTTT. Its translation is CASSLPGNSPLHF.

J is TRBJ1-1 and V is TRBV6-2 or TRBV6-3; D is possibly TRBD1 (5 bases). The V gene lost 2 bases and the J gene lost 7 bases, with 8 bases spanning the gap. The V gene's germline CDR1 is MNHEY and CDR2 SVGEGT. The CDR3 consists of 12 residues. The CDR3 nucleotides are TGTGCCAGCAGTTACGTGGGGCGTGAAGCTTTCTTT. It is translated as CASSYVGREAFF.

The chain couples TRBV4-1 to TRBJ2-5; 13 bases match TRBD2. J lost 11 bases, V lost 5 bases, and 11 bases had no gene match. This CDR3 spans 15 amino acids. Germline V gene sequence: CDR1 MGHRA, CDR2 YSYEKL. The CDR3 DNA reads as TGCGCCAGCAGCGCACTAGCGGGAGGGGTCGGTGAGCAGTACTTC. It yields the protein CASSALAGGVGEQYF.

CDR3: CASSLYPSNTEAFF. Here the CDR3 DNA reads TGTGCCAGCAGCTTATATCCCTCGAACACTGAAGCTTTCTTT. The chain joins TRBV7-9 to TRBJ1-1; no definite D call. CDR1 and CDR2 (germline): SEHNR, FQNEAQ (reference sequence). The ends were cut back, 2 bases at V and 1 base at J, with 8 bases in the middle. This CDR3 comprises 14 residues.

The V gene is TRBV27, the J gene TRBJ2-7; D gene unclear. The CDR3 totals 14 residues. Germline CDR1 reads MNHEY; CDR2 reads SMNVEV (reference sequence). Deletions cut 6 bases from V and 3 bases from J, with 15 bases between. This chain's CDR3 is CASRRSGQGYEQYF. The DNA for the CDR3 is TGTGCCAGCAGACGATCCGGGCAAGGCTACGAGCAGTACTTC.

This chain connects TRBV28 to TRBJ2-4; TRBD2 might be the D (7 bases). Germline CDR1 MDHEN, CDR2 SYDVKM. The CDR3 contains 16 residues. V was clipped by 5 bases and J by 3 bases, with 17 bases between them. Here the CDR3 reads CASSLGGGLIKNIQYF. The CDR3 DNA reads TGTGCCAGCAGTCTAGGGGGGGGCTTAATCAAAAACATTCAGTACTTC.

The V gene is TRBV5-1, the J gene TRBJ2-1, with D perhaps TRBD1 (5 bases). CDR3 size: 15 residues. Germline-derived CDR1 and CDR2 are SGHRS and YFSETQ. The ends were cut back, 4 bases at V and 5 bases at J, with 16 bases in the middle. The CDR3, as DNA: TGCGCCAGCAGCACCTGGACACGGTCCCACAATGAGCAGTTCTTC. Its protein product is CASSTWTRSHNEQFF.

The rearrangement uses TRBV10-3 and TRBJ2-5, with D uncertain. The V gene's germline CDR1 is ENHRY and CDR2 SYGVKD. The CDR3 has 13 amino acids. Trimming took off 8 bases at V and 11 bases at J, with 21 bases between the two ends. In DNA form, the CDR3 reads TGTGCCATCTCGGACCCTAAAGTGTACGGGCAGTACTTC. Translating gives CAISDPKVYGQYF.

V is TRBV12-3 or TRBV12-4 and J is TRBJ2-2; D call uncertain. Trimming took off 3 bases at V and 0 bases at J, with 8 bases between the two ends. The CDR3 totals 15 residues. CDR3 protein: CASSFPGPNTGELFF. The CDR3 nucleotides are TGTGCCAGCAGTTTTCCCGGCCCGAACACCGGGGAGCTGTTTTTT.